These 26 T cell receptor beta chains share one sample of origin, sequenced in a study of regulatory T cells in long-lasting Graves disease. Described time point: newly diagnosed GD, antithyroid drugs for less than 3 months. The TCR library was made from RNA that had been extracted from PBMCs in TRIzol. The authors built TCR beta libraries using iRepertoire HTBI primers and Arm-PCR of CDR3 regions. Via MiXCR, TCRdb re-called the multiplex PCR reads, giving one row per CDR3 protein. Found here are 360,000 or so distinct CDR3 sequences, roughly 12% of them singletons; the top ten hold 15% to 20%. This sample also belongs to another study, concerning T cells in Graves' hyperthyroidism and ophthalmopathy.

Sequenced material: peripheral blood mononuclear cells (PBMCs), taken at new diagnosis, from a patient treated with antithyroid drugs. Receptor source: a woman younger than 35 with Graves disease.

This clonotype was counted only a few times. CDR3 region: CSAMRNSVHSPLHF. CDR3 bases: TGCAGTGCTATGAGGAATAGCGTACATTCACCCCTCCACTTT. The J gene is TRBJ1-6, the V gene TRBV20-1; D ambiguous. With 4 bases removed from V and 8 bases from J, the gap between germline ends came to 15 bases. This CDR3 spans 14 amino acids. Germline lookup yields CDR1 DFQATT and CDR2 SNEGSKA (reference sequence).

V and J are TRBV4-3 and TRBJ2-3; TRBD2 is a possible D gene (7 bases). V gave up 1 base and J gave up 2 bases, with 16 bases separating them. CDR1 is LGHNA, CDR2 YSLEER, per germline. This CDR3 is built from 17 residues. CDR3 DNA: TGCGCCAGCAGCCAAGCCGTTGCGGGGGCCTTCACAGATACGCAGTATTTT. It encodes CASSQAVAGAFTDTQYF.

This clonotype showed up just a few times. As DNA, the CDR3 is TGTGCCAGCAGCTTAGCTCTCAGTGCGAACTATGGCTACACCTTC. Its protein product is CASSLALSANYGYTF. V gene TRBV7-9 combines with J gene TRBJ1-2; D call uncertain. The germline V gene encodes CDR1 SEHNR and CDR2 FQNEAQ (reference sequence). The CDR3 has 15 amino acids. V lost 0 bases and J 2 bases, leaving 10 bases between the germline ends.

This clonotype was observed at least ten times. The rearrangement uses TRBV11-3 and TRBJ2-5, with 12 nucleotides matching TRBD1. The V segment lost 5 bases and the J segment 5 bases; nucleotides outside the gene matches: 6. From germline, CDR1 is SGHNT and CDR2 YENEEA. This CDR3 spans 15 amino acids. CDR3 sequence: CASSAGTGGRETQYF. The CDR3 DNA reads TGTGCCAGCAGCGCAGGGACAGGGGGCCGGGAGACCCAGTACTTC.

This chain links TRBV7-9 with TRBJ1-1, with D tentatively TRBD1 (5 bases). Germline V CDR1 and CDR2: SEHNR, FQNEAQ (reference sequence). Trimming stripped 3 bases from V and 0 bases from J, with 11 bases between. The CDR3 length is 15 residues. The DNA of the CDR3 is TGTGCCAGCAGCTTCCTTCCGGGGCTGAACACTGAAGCTTTCTTT. As protein: CASSFLPGLNTEAFF.

This clonotype was counted many times. This chain links TRBV2 with TRBJ1-1; 7 nucleotides line up with TRBD1. The CDR3 length is 16 residues. In germline, CDR1 is SNHLY, CDR2 FYNNEI. V gave up 6 bases and J gave up 6 bases; unmatched junction bases: 16. The CDR3, as DNA: TGTGCCAGCAGATCCAGAATTCGACAGGGCCTATCTGAAGCTTTCTTT. This encodes CASRSRIRQGLSEAFF.

The sample holds one count of this clonotype. J is TRBJ1-1 and V is TRBV2; TRBD1 might be the D (5 bases). Germline V lookup: CDR1 SNHLY, CDR2 FYNNEI. This CDR3 region has 16 residues. V dropped 7 bases and J dropped 6 bases, with 24 bases sitting between them. The chain's CDR3 is CASTQTGGLYDAEAFF. DNA for the CDR3: TGTGCCAGCACCCAAACCGGGGGGTTATACGACGCTGAAGCTTTCTTT.

The table lists this clonotype with many counts. This chain joins TRBV5-4 and TRBJ2-1, with D tentatively TRBD1 (5 bases). The CDR3 length is 15 residues. V lost 3 bases and J lost 2, with 12 bases in between. The germline gives CDR1 SGHNT, CDR2 YYREEE (reference sequence). The CDR3 sequence: CASSSKLGPYNEQFF. DNA for the CDR3: TGTGCCAGCAGCTCTAAATTGGGGCCCTACAATGAGCAGTTCTTC.

This clonotype has only a few counts. The chain joins TRBV24-1 to TRBJ2-1; 8 nucleotides match TRBD1. Germline-derived CDR1 and CDR2 are KGHDR and SFDVKD. After removal of 2 bases from V and 4 bases from J, the junction contained 9 bases not matched to a gene. This CDR3 is 17 amino acids long. CDR3 DNA: TGTGCCACCAGTGATTCATCCCCGGGACAGGCTTACAATGAGCAGTTCTTC. Amino acids: CATSDSSPGQAYNEQFF.

The gene calls are TRBV19 and TRBJ1-2, with TRBD1 matching 8 bases. Germline assignment: CDR1 LNHDA and CDR2 SQIVND (reference sequence). J lost 4 bases, V lost 3 bases, and 4 bases had no gene match. This CDR3 is built from 14 residues. In DNA form, the CDR3 reads TGTGCCAGTAGTATCGCGGACAGGGCCTATGGCTACACCTTC. Translating gives CASSIADRAYGYTF.

CDR3 sequence (DNA): TGCGCCAGCAGCTTTCGGACGGGAGGCACAGATACGCAGTATTTT. This encodes CASSFRTGGTDTQYF. The chain employs TRBV5-1 and TRBJ2-3; a weak D match, TRBD2 (6 bases). The CDR3 spans 15 residues. V lost 2 bases and J lost 1, with 11 bases in between. Germline V gene sequence: CDR1 SGHRS, CDR2 YFSETQ.

J is TRBJ1-5 and V is TRBV20-1, with D unresolved. Germline V gene lookup returns CDR1 DFQATT and CDR2 SNEGSKA (reference sequence). This CDR3 spans 11 amino acids. Trimming took off 4 bases at V and 11 bases at J, with 12 bases between the two ends. The CDR3 loop reads CSAKLDGAQHF. The CDR3 bases are TGCAGTGCTAAACTAGACGGTGCCCAGCATTTT.

A few counts support this clonotype. V and J are TRBV19 and TRBJ1-4, with D unresolved. The length of the CDR3 is 15 residues. Trimming pared 7 bases from V and 5 bases from J, leaving 17 bases between. Germline loops: CDR1 LNHDA, CDR2 SQIVND (reference sequence). Here the CDR3 reads CASKKRDAPNEKLFF. The CDR3 region has the DNA TGTGCCAGTAAAAAGCGAGACGCTCCAAATGAAAAACTGTTTTTT. The variable domain in full, completed from reference TRBV19 and TRBJ1-4, reads DGGITQSPKYLFRKEGQNVTLSCEQNLNHDAMYWYRQDPGQGLRLIYYSQIVNDFQKGDIAEGYSVSREKKESFPLTVTSAQKNPTAFYLCASKKRDAPNEKLFFGSGTQLSVL.

This clonotype has more than one count but fewer than ten. It may be a read error: a sequence one base away is much more abundant. V gene TRBV12-3 or TRBV12-4 combines with J gene TRBJ2-3; D is perhaps TRBD1 or TRBD2 (5 bases each). V lost 7 bases and J lost 10, with 12 bases in between. CDR3 length equals 11 residues. The CDR3 sequence is CASTLGDAQYF. The CDR3 bases are TGTGCCAGCACCTTGGGGGATGCGCAGTATTTT.

The V call is TRBV6-1, the J call TRBJ2-5; D may be TRBD1 or TRBD2 (5 bases each). Trimming removed 6 bases from V and 5 bases from J, with 13 bases in between. Germline V CDR1 and CDR2: MNHNS, SASEGT. The CDR3 consists of 13 residues. The CDR3 here is CASRQWGWETQYF. CDR3 DNA: TGTGCCAGCAGGCAGTGGGGGTGGGAGACCCAGTACTTC.

A few counts support this clonotype. The J gene is TRBJ2-5, the V gene TRBV12-3 or TRBV12-4; D remains ambiguous. The CDR3 extends over 14 amino acids. Trimming cost V 6 bases and J 5 bases, with 16 bases left between them. CDR3 in DNA: TGTGCCAGCAGGCGACGGACGAACGAGGAGACCCAGTACTTC. It specifies CASRRRTNEETQYF.

With regard to this clonotype: It may be a read error: a sequence one base away is much more abundant. The chain links TRBV20-1 to TRBJ2-5; D might be TRBD1 (6 bases). This CDR3 contains 11 residues. The V gene's germline CDR1 is DFQATT and CDR2 SNEGSKA (reference sequence). V was clipped by 5 bases and J by 7 bases, with 11 bases between them. The CDR3 DNA is TGCAGTGCTCCTACAGGGAGGACCCAGTACTTC. It specifies CSAPTGRTQYF.

This clonotype has ten or more counts. V is TRBV10-3 and J is TRBJ2-1; the D gene could be TRBD1 or TRBD2 (5 bases each). Germline V gene lookup returns CDR1 ENHRY and CDR2 SYGVKD. Trimming took 4 bases from V and 0 from J, leaving 10 bases between them. CDR3 length equals 15 residues. The CDR3: CAISGGVSSYNEQFF. For the CDR3, the DNA is TGTGCCATCAGTGGAGGGGTTAGCTCCTACAATGAGCAGTTCTTC.

This chain connects TRBV20-1 to TRBJ2-2, with D tentatively TRBD2 (6 bases). CDR3 length equals 14 residues. Germline V lookup: CDR1 DFQATT, CDR2 SNEGSKA (reference sequence). V was pared by 5 bases and J by 5 bases, with 15 bases between. CDR3 nucleotides: TGCAGTGCTGCGGGACTCCCGGGAACCGGGGAGCTGTTTTTT. Its protein product is CSAAGLPGTGELFF.

The table lists this clonotype with many counts. V is TRBV7-6 and J is TRBJ2-2; no firm D call. Germline V gives CDR1 SGHVS, CDR2 FNYEAQ. This CDR3 comprises 13 residues. V lost 1 base to trimming and J lost 6 bases, with 6 bases between them. CDR3 DNA: TGTGCCAGCAGCTTAGTCTCAGCCGGGGAGCTGTTTTTT. Its translation: CASSLVSAGELFF.

The gene calls are TRBV4-3 and TRBJ1-2; weak D call: TRBD1 (6 bases). There are 15 residues in the CDR3. Germline V gene lookup returns CDR1 LGHNA and CDR2 YSLEER. Trimming took off 2 bases at V and 5 bases at J, with 15 bases between the two ends. The CDR3 DNA reads TGCGCCAGCAGCCAATCGGACAGCAAGCTTTATGGCTACACCTTC. It is translated as CASSQSDSKLYGYTF.

The chain combines TRBV6-2 or TRBV6-3 with TRBJ2-7; 10 nucleotides align to TRBD1. Germline values: CDR1 MNHEY, CDR2 SVGEGT. V was pared by 0 bases and J by 0 bases, with 23 bases of the junction left unmatched. This CDR3 region has 23 residues. The CDR3 nucleotides read TGTGCCAGCAGTTACTCGATCGAGACAGGGGGCGATTCTGGTCGTTCGAACTCCTACGAGCAGTACTTC. It is translated as CASSYSIETGGDSGRSNSYEQYF.

The CDR3: CATSRPDLKHTF. The CDR3 region has the DNA TGTGCCACCAGCAGACCGGACTTGAAGCACACCTTC. J is TRBJ1-2 and V is TRBV15, with unresolved D. Between the trimmed V and J ends, which lost 2 bases and 12 bases, there was a span of 13 bases. The CDR3 totals 12 residues. From germline, CDR1 is LNHNV and CDR2 YYDKDF (reference sequence).

This clonotype was observed many times. The chain employs TRBV27 and TRBJ2-3, with TRBD2 matching over 11 bases. This CDR3 region has 16 residues. CDR1 MNHEY and CDR2 SMNVEV come from the germline V gene (reference sequence). Germline trimming cut 4 bases from V and 3 bases from J; bases unmatched to any gene: 6. In DNA, the CDR3 is TGTGCCAGCAGTTCCATAGCGGGGGGGCCGACAGATACGCAGTATTTT. Translation: CASSSIAGGPTDTQYF.

This clonotype was seen many times. The gene calls are TRBV20-1 and TRBJ2-3; D tentatively fits TRBD1 or TRBD2 (5 bases each). Between the trimmed V and J ends, which lost 5 bases and 0 bases, there was a span of 18 bases. The CDR3 covers 16 residues. In germline, CDR1 is DFQATT, CDR2 SNEGSKA (reference sequence). The CDR3 region has the DNA TGCAGTGCTCAGGGACCGTTAAGGTACAGCACAGATACGCAGTATTTT. It codes for CSAQGPLRYSTDTQYF.

This clonotype came up many times. The chain is built from TRBV27 and TRBJ1-2, with a weak D call TRBD1 (5 bases). Deletions cut 0 bases from V and 6 bases from J, with 8 bases between. The CDR3 extends over 13 amino acids. The germline CDR1 and CDR2 sequences are MNHEY and SMNVEV (reference sequence). In DNA form, the CDR3 reads TGTGCCAGCAGTTTATCTGGCAGGGATGGCTACACCTTC. Translation: CASSLSGRDGYTF.